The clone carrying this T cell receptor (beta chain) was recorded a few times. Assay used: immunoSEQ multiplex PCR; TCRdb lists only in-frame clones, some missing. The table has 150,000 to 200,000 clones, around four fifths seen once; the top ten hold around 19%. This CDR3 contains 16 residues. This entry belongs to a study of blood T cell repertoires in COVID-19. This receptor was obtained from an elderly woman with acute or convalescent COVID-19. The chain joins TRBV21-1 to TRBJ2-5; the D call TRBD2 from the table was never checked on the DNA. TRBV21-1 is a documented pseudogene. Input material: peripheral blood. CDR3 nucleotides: TGTGCCAGCAGCCGAATTGGAGACCGGCGAGGTGAGACCCAGTACTTC. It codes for CASSRIGDRRGETQYF.